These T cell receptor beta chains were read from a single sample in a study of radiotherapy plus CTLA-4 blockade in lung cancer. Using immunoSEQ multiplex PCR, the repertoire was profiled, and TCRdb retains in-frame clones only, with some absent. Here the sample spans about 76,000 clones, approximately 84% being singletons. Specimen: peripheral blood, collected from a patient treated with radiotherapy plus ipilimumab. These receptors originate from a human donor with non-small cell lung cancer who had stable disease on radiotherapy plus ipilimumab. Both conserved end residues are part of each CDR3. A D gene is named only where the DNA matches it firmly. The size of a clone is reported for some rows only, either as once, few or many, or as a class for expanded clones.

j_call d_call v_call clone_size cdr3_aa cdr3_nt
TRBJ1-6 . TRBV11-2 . CASSLQSYNSPLHF TGTGCCAGCAGCCTACAGAGTTATAATTCACCCCTCCACTTT
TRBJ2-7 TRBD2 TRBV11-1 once CASSSRALAGTGEQYF TGTGCCAGCAGCTCAAGGGCGCTAGCGGGGACGGGGGAGCAGTACTTC
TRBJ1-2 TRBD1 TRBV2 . CARSKGALYGYTF TGTGCCAGATCCAAGGGGGCCCTCTATGGCTACACCTTC
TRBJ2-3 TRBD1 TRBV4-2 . CASSQSRGLGFTDTQYF TGTGCCAGCAGCCAGAGCAGGGGGCTCGGTTTCACAGATACGCAGTATTTT
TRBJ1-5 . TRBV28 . CAGRDTSNQPQHF TGTGCCGGACGCGACACCTCAAATCAGCCCCAGCATTTT
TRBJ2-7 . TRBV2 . CASSDSGNSYEQYF TGTGCCAGCAGTGATAGCGGAAACTCCTACGAGCAGTACTTC
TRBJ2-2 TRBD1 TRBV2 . CASRYDRATTGELFF TGTGCCAGCAGATACGACAGGGCGACCACCGGGGAGCTGTTTTTT
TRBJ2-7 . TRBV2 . CASSDPGTAYEQYF TGTGCCAGCAGTGATCCGGGGACCGCCTACGAGCAGTACTTC
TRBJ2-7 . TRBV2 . CASIRGRSPSSYEQYF TGTGCCAGCATCAGGGGCCGAAGCCCTAGCTCCTACGAGCAGTACTTC
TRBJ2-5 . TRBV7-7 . CASSFGLGETQYF TGTGCTAGCAGCTTTGGCCTCGGGGAGACCCAGTACTTC
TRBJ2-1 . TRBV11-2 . CASLGRGEEQFF TGTGCCAGCCTTGGTAGGGGGGAAGAGCAGTTCTTC
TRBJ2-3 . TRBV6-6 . CASTRGSTDTQYF TGTGCCAGCACCCGGGGTTCCACAGATACGCAGTATTTT
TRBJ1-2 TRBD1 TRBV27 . CASRDRAGQGASGGNYGYTF TGTGCCAGCAGGGATCGGGCGGGACAGGGGGCATCCGGGGGTAACTATGGCTACACCTTC
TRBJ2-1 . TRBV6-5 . CATEEDEQFF TGTGCCACCGAGGAGGATGAGCAGTTCTTC
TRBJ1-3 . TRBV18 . CASSPPLRSSGNTIYF TGTGCCAGCTCACCACCTCTCAGGAGCTCTGGAAACACCATATATTTT
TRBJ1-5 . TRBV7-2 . CASSPSGGNQPQHF TGTGCCAGCAGCCCGAGCGGGGGGAATCAGCCCCAGCATTTT
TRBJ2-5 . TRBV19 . CASNGVGQGEETQYF TGTGCCAGTAATGGGGTTGGGCAGGGTGAAGAGACCCAGTACTTC
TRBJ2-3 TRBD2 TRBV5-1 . CASSLGTSGYTDTQYF TGCGCCAGCAGCTTGGGGACTAGCGGCTACACAGATACGCAGTATTTT
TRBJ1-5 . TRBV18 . CASSPPELGNQPQHF TGTGCCAGCTCACCACCGGAGCTGGGCAATCAGCCCCAGCATTTT
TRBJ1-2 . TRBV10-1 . CASSESGGGYGYTF TGCGCCAGCAGTGAGTCGGGGGGCGGGTATGGCTACACCTTC
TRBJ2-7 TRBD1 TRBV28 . CASSINWGQGHYEQYF TGTGCCAGCAGTATCAACTGGGGACAGGGACACTACGAGCAGTACTTC
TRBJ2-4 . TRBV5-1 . CASSLGRGLGIQYF TGCGCCAGCAGCCTCGGACGGGGATTGGGCATTCAGTACTTC
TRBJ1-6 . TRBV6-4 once CASSGSAGVSSPLHF TGTGCCAGCAGTGGGTCGGCAGGGGTAAGCTCACCCCTCCACTTT
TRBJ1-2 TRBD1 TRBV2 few CASSQGAERRGYTF TGTGCCAGCAGCCAGGGGGCGGAAAGACGTGGCTACACCTTC
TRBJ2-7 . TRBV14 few CASSQARGLYEQYF TGTGCCAGCAGCCAAGCTAGGGGTCTCTACGAGCAGTACTTC
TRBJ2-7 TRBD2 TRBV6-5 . CASRDWREHYEQYF TGTGCCAGCAGAGACTGGCGGGAGCACTACGAGCAGTACTTC
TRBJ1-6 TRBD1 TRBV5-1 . CASSSDRGGNSPLHF TGCGCCAGCAGCTCCGACAGGGGAGGAAATTCACCCCTCCACTTT
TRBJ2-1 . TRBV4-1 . CASSGTAHNEQFF TGCGCCAGCAGTGGAACGGCACACAATGAGCAGTTCTTC
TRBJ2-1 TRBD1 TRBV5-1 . CASSLGGQGPYNEQFF TGCGCCAGCAGCTTGGGGGGACAGGGGCCCTACAATGAGCAGTTCTTC
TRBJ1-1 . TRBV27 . CASSKSLNTEAFF TGTGCCAGCAGTAAGTCACTGAACACTGAAGCTTTCTTT
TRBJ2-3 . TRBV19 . CASSMQGWGTDTQYF TGTGCCAGTAGTATGCAGGGGTGGGGAACAGATACGCAGTATTTT
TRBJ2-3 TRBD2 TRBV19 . CASSIVAASGSRDTQYF TGTGCCAGTAGTATAGTTGCGGCTAGCGGGAGCCGAGATACGCAGTATTTT
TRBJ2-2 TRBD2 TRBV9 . CASSRAGGPTTGELFF TGTGCCAGCTCGAGGGCGGGGGGGCCGACCACCGGGGAGCTGTTTTTT
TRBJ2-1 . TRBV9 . CASSAPLLTFEDEQFF TGTGCCAGCAGCGCACCACTATTGACATTCGAAGATGAGCAGTTCTTC
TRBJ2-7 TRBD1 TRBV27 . CASSFFPGQGKHEQYF TGTGCCAGCAGTTTTTTCCCGGGACAGGGCAAACACGAGCAGTACTTC
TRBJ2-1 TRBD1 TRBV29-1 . CSAGTAQRNEQFF TGCAGCGCAGGGACAGCCCAGCGCAATGAGCAGTTCTTC
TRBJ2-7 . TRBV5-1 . CASSPRGGGPYEQYF TGCGCCAGCAGCCCTAGAGGGGGAGGCCCCTACGAGCAGTACTTC
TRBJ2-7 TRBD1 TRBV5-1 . CASSNRDRTYEQYF TGCGCCAGCAGCAACCGGGACAGAACCTACGAGCAGTACTTC
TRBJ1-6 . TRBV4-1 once CASSHPGRSVYNSPLHF TGCGCCAGCAGCCACCCCGGTCGTAGTGTCTATAATTCACCCCTCCACTTT
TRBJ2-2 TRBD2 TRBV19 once CASSLPGTSVTGELFF TGTGCCAGTAGTTTACCCGGGACTAGCGTCACCGGGGAGCTGTTTTTT
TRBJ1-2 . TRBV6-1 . CASRPGEQGYTF TGTGCCAGCAGGCCAGGGGAGCAAGGCTACACCTTC
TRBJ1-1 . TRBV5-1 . CASSREPNTEAFF TGCGCCAGCAGCCGTGAGCCGAACACTGAAGCTTTCTTT
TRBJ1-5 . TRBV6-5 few CASSRGRGANQPQHF TGTGCCAGCAGTCGGGGCAGGGGTGCCAATCAGCCCCAGCATTTT
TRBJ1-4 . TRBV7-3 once CASSPRSRGTSEKLFF TGTGCCAGCAGCCCACGAAGCCGGGGTACTAGTGAAAAACTGTTTTTT
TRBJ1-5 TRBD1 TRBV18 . CASSPDRGNQPQHF TGTGCCAGCTCACCCGACAGGGGTAATCAGCCCCAGCATTTT
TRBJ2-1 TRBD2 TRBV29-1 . CSLRAGGYSEQFF TGCAGCCTTCGTGCGGGAGGGTACAGTGAGCAGTTCTTC
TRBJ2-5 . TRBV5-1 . CASSSSRVETQYF TGCGCCAGCAGCTCCTCTCGGGTCGAGACCCAGTACTTC
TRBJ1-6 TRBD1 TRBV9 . CASSVGQGDSPLHF TGTGCCAGCAGCGTAGGACAGGGGGATTCACCCCTCCACTTT
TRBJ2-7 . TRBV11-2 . CASSLVHGLSSYEQYF TGTGCCAGCAGCTTAGTTCACGGACTGAGCTCCTACGAGCAGTACTTC
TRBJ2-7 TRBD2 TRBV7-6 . CASSSRRTRDEQYF TGTGCCAGCAGCTCTAGAAGGACTAGGGACGAGCAGTACTTC
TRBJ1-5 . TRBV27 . CASSLLTGRSNQPQHF TGTGCCAGCAGTTTATTAACAGGGCGTAGCAATCAGCCCCAGCATTTT
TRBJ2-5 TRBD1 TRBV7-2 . CASSVSGQGETQYF TGTGCCAGCAGCGTATCCGGACAGGGAGAGACCCAGTACTTC
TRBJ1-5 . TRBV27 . CASPPGNNQPQHF TGTGCCAGCCCTCCAGGGAATAATCAGCCCCAGCATTTT
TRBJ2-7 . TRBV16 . CASSQSDILRSYEQYF TGTGCCAGCAGCCAATCGGACATACTCCGATCCTACGAGCAGTACTTC
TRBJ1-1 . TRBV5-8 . CASSLVQGEAFF TGTGCCAGCAGCTTGGTCCAGGGAGAAGCTTTCTTT
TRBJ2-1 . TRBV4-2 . CASSLLTTGGPNLNEQFF TGTGCCAGCAGCCTCCTAACCACCGGGGGCCCAAACCTCAATGAGCAGTTCTTC
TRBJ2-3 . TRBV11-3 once CASSLNPGTTQYF TGTGCCAGCAGCCTGAACCCCGGGACTACGCAGTATTTT